These T cell receptor beta chains were read from a single sample in a study of T cell clones after liver transplantation. Measured with immunoSEQ multiplex PCR; TCRdb has only the in-frame clones, and not every one. The sample holds about 75,000 clones, approximately 81% seen once. The sequencing here drew on CD4+ T cells from blood, taken 48 months after liver transplant. These receptor sequences come from a human patient who received a liver transplant. The T cells may come from the graft donor. Both conserved end residues are part of each CDR3. Each record gives: V gene, J gene, D gene, clone size, CDR3 protein, CDR3 DNA. D genes are given only for firm matches. A clone size is listed for some rows: how often the clone was seen (once, few, many), or a class if it is expanded.

V gene: TRBV18
J gene: TRBJ1-2
D gene: TRBD1
clone size: few
CDR3 protein: CASSGQGNSNYGYTF
CDR3 DNA: TGTGCCAGCTCGGGACAGGGGAATAGCAACTATGGCTACACCTTC

V gene: TRBV11-2
J gene: TRBJ2-7
D gene: TRBD2
clone size: .
CDR3 protein: CASSPPGLAANEQYF
CDR3 DNA: TGTGCCAGCAGCCCCCCGGGACTAGCGGCAAACGAGCAGTACTTC

V gene: TRBV5-4
J gene: TRBJ1-2
D gene: TRBD1
clone size: .
CDR3 protein: CASSLIRGHYYGYTF
CDR3 DNA: TGTGCCAGCAGCTTAATTAGGGGGCATTACTATGGCTACACCTTC

V gene: TRBV5-4
J gene: TRBJ2-5
D gene: TRBD1
clone size: .
CDR3 protein: CASSAGQGAGETQYF
CDR3 DNA: TGTGCCAGCAGCGCCGGACAGGGGGCGGGGGAGACCCAGTACTTC

V gene: TRBV6-4
J gene: TRBJ1-5
D gene: TRBD1
clone size: .
CDR3 protein: CASSLKLGQVRNQPQHF
CDR3 DNA: TGTGCCAGCAGTCTCAAATTGGGACAGGTCCGTAATCAGCCCCAGCATTTT

V gene: TRBV6-1
J gene: TRBJ1-3
D gene: .
clone size: medium-sized
CDR3 protein: CASMVGLSSGNTIYF
CDR3 DNA: TGTGCCAGCATGGTCGGACTAAGCTCTGGAAACACCATATATTTT

V gene: TRBV7-9
J gene: TRBJ2-1
D gene: TRBD2
clone size: few
CDR3 protein: CASSRPGRVGNEQFF
CDR3 DNA: TGTGCCAGCAGCCGGCCCGGGAGGGTCGGGAATGAGCAGTTCTTC

V gene: TRBV7-3
J gene: TRBJ2-1
D gene: TRBD1
clone size: .
CDR3 protein: CASSLRRTGSYNEQFF
CDR3 DNA: TGTGCCAGCAGCTTACGTAGGACAGGGTCCTACAATGAGCAGTTCTTC

V gene: TRBV29-1
J gene: TRBJ1-2
D gene: TRBD1
clone size: .
CDR3 protein: CSVVRLGRGLGGYTF
CDR3 DNA: TGCAGCGTTGTGAGATTAGGCAGGGGGCTTGGTGGCTACACCTTC

V gene: TRBV7-3
J gene: TRBJ2-3
D gene: TRBD2
clone size: .
CDR3 protein: CASSLKPLIAGDTDTQYF
CDR3 DNA: TGTGCCAGCAGCTTAAAACCTTTAATAGCGGGGGACACAGATACGCAGTATTTT

V gene: TRBV6-6
J gene: TRBJ2-7
D gene: TRBD1
clone size: .
CDR3 protein: CASSKQGYEQYF
CDR3 DNA: TGTGCCAGCAGCAAACAGGGGTACGAGCAGTACTTC

V gene: TRBV5-5
J gene: TRBJ2-7
D gene: .
clone size: .
CDR3 protein: CASSLRKGFYEQYF
CDR3 DNA: TGTGCCAGCAGCTTGCGGAAGGGATTTTACGAGCAGTACTTC

V gene: TRBV28
J gene: TRBJ2-5
D gene: TRBD2
clone size: .
CDR3 protein: CASRVTSGAQETQYF
CDR3 DNA: TGTGCCAGCAGAGTAACTAGCGGAGCCCAAGAGACCCAGTACTTC

V gene: TRBV5-6
J gene: TRBJ1-6
D gene: .
clone size: .
CDR3 protein: CASSLGSSSYNSPLHF
CDR3 DNA: TGTGCCAGCAGCTTGGGCTCAAGCTCCTATAATTCACCCCTCCACTTT

V gene: TRBV19
J gene: TRBJ2-2
D gene: .
clone size: .
CDR3 protein: CASGLTVSGELFF
CDR3 DNA: TGTGCCAGTGGACTGACTGTTTCCGGGGAGCTGTTTTTT

V gene: TRBV28
J gene: TRBJ1-2
D gene: .
clone size: .
CDR3 protein: CASSLRRYGYTF
CDR3 DNA: TGTGCCAGCAGTTTACGGCGGTATGGCTACACCTTC

V gene: TRBV6-5
J gene: TRBJ2-7
D gene: .
clone size: .
CDR3 protein: CASSYPPRSYEQYF
CDR3 DNA: TGTGCCAGCAGTTACCCGCCCCGCTCCTACGAGCAGTACTTC